This T cell receptor beta chain comes out of a study of cytomegalovirus exposure and HLA in healthy donors. As concerns this clone: Its specificity is unknown.

Whole-study findings and limits: Many donors carried some public TCRs, although rarity characterized most TCR sequences. The HLA-A and HLA-B alleles of most subjects were reportedly predicted accurately from TCR beta sequences. Earlier analysis found most TCR beta V segments productive about 87% or about 30% of the time. DRB1 had the most TCR associations and HLA-C the fewest, a later analysis found, with rates varying by HLA locus.

Researchers ran the PCR with 60 Vbeta and 13 Jbeta primers. Sequenced by immunoSEQ multiplex PCR; TCRdb stores in-frame clones only, minus some. The sample is made up of around 75,000 clones, and the top ten hold approximately 0.81% of it. The sequenced sample consisted of PBMCs. The clonotype originates from a boy aged 10-17 years in good health and CMV-seronegative.

CDR3 nucleotide sequence: TGTGCCTGGGGGACAGGGGCCCTAAGCTCCTACGAGCAGTACTTC. This gives the protein CAWGTGALSSYEQYF. The chain joins TRBV30 to TRBJ2-7; the match to TRBD1 covers 10 bases. CDR1 is GTSNPN, CDR2 SVGIG, per germline (reference sequence). The CDR3 totals 15 residues. Losses at the gene ends were 5 bases for V and 0 bases for J; bases not matched to a gene: 7.